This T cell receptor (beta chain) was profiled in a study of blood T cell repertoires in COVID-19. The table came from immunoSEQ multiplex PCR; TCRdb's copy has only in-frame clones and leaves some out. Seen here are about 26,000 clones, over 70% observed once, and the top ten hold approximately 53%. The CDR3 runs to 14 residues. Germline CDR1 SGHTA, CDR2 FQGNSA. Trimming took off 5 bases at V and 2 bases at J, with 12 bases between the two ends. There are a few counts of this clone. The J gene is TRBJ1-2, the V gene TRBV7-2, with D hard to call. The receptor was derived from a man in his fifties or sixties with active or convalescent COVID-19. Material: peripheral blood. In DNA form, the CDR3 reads TGTGCCAGCAGCCTTTCAGCCGGGAACTATGGCTACACCTTC. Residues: CASSLSAGNYGYTF.